Listed here are 8 T cell receptor beta chains from one sample, sequenced in a study of cytomegalovirus exposure and HLA in healthy donors. The PCR ran on 60 Vbeta and 13 Jbeta primers. Here immunoSEQ multiplex PCR was the method, and the copy in TCRdb shows in-frame clones only, minus some. The sample lists roughly 120,000 clones; 82% were seen once. Sequencing was carried out using PBMCs. The receptor source for this set is a male donor in good health and CMV-seropositive.

This clone was recorded only once. CDR3 nucleotide sequence: TGTGCCAGCAGTTCCTCCGGGACAGGGATCACTGAAGCTTTCTTT. Translated: CASSSSGTGITEAFF. The chain combines TRBV28 with TRBJ1-1, with TRBD1 identical over 9 bases. This CDR3 is 15 amino acids long. V shed 4 bases, J shed 4 bases, and the junction held 7 bases outside the gene matches. Per germline, CDR1 MDHEN and CDR2 SYDVKM.

This CDR3 is CASSPELALLNYGYTF. As DNA, the CDR3 is TGTGCCAGCTCACCAGAGCTAGCACTCCTGAACTATGGCTACACCTTC. The chain is built from TRBV18 and TRBJ1-2; D remains ambiguous. The germline gives CDR1 KGHSH, CDR2 LQKENI. The CDR3 length is 16 residues. V lost 2 bases and J lost 2, with 15 bases in between. The variable domain in full, with the rest retrieved from reference TRBV18 and TRBJ1-2, is NAGVMQNPRHLVRRRGQEARLRCSPMKGHSHVYWYRQLPEEGLKFMVYLQKENIIDESGMPKERFSAEFPKEGPSILRIQQVVRGDSAAYFCASSPELALLNYGYTFGSGTRLTVV.

The V gene is TRBV27, the J gene TRBJ2-5; D possibly corresponds to TRBD2 (6 bases). The ends were cut back, 5 bases at V and 4 bases at J, with 23 bases in the middle. The CDR3 runs to 17 residues. The germline CDR1 and CDR2 sequences are MNHEY and SMNVEV (reference sequence). The CDR3 DNA reads as TGTGCCAGCAGTCCCCGTAATCGGGGGAGAGAAAGAGAGACCCAGTACTTC. Translating gives CASSPRNRGRERETQYF.

A single count supports this clone. The chain carries TRBV13 and TRBJ2-3, with D perhaps TRBD2 (6 bases). This CDR3 has 15 amino acids. V gave up 4 bases and J gave up 6 bases, with 17 bases separating them. From germline, CDR1 is PRHDT and CDR2 FYEKMQ (reference sequence). The CDR3 DNA follows: TGTGCCAGCAGCTACCCAACGGAGGGAGCGGATACGCAGTATTTT. Residues: CASSYPTEGADTQYF.

The chain combines TRBV27 with TRBJ2-3; 11 nucleotides line up with TRBD2. Germline V gives CDR1 MNHEY, CDR2 SMNVEV (reference sequence). The CDR3 sequence is 17 residues long. The V gene end was trimmed by 5 bases and the J gene end by 3 bases; junction bases not matched to a gene: 10. CDR3 amino acids: CASSREIAGGHTDTQYF. The DNA for the CDR3 is TGTGCCAGCAGTCGGGAAATAGCGGGAGGGCATACAGATACGCAGTATTTT.

This clone was detected once. The rearrangement joins TRBV9 to TRBJ2-1, with D possibly being TRBD2 (6 bases). This CDR3 spans 13 amino acids. Trimming took 0 bases from V and 8 from J, leaving 9 bases between them. Looked up from germline, CDR1 is SGDLS and CDR2 is YYNGEE. CDR3: CASSVAEGDEQFF. CDR3 bases: TGTGCCAGCAGCGTAGCGGAGGGAGATGAGCAGTTCTTC.

The CDR3: CASSYRGPTDTQYF. CDR3 in DNA: TGTGCCAGCAGTTACAGGGGACCCACAGATACGCAGTATTTT. The chain is built from TRBV2 and TRBJ2-3; 7 nucleotides agree with TRBD1. V was pared by 5 bases and J by 2 bases, with 4 bases of the junction left unmatched. CDR3 length: 14 residues. Germline CDR1 and CDR2: SNHLY and FYNNEI.

The chain carries TRBV5-4 and TRBJ2-3, with TRBD1 matching 8 bases. From germline, CDR1 is SGHNT and CDR2 YYREEE (reference sequence). This CDR3 region has 14 residues. The ends lost 4 bases at V and 4 bases at J; junction bases unmatched: 5. This chain's CDR3 is CASSRQGQADTQYF. Here the CDR3 DNA reads TGTGCCAGCAGCCGACAGGGACAGGCAGATACGCAGTATTTT.